Listed below are T cell receptor beta chains from one sample, sequenced in a study of T cell responses to AZD1222 COVID-19 vaccine. Sequenced by immunoSEQ multiplex PCR; TCRdb stores in-frame clones only, minus some. The data contain approximately 130,000 clones, about nine tenths of them singletons. The source material was peripheral blood, sampled 28 days after the second dose of the MenACWY control vaccine. These TCRs come from an adult who received the MenACWY meningococcal vaccine as a control. Each CDR3 is given with its conserved first and last residue. The order of the fields is V gene, J gene, D gene, clone size, CDR3 DNA, CDR3 protein. The D gene is left open where the match is weak. Size values are once, few and many counts, or a class for expanded clones, and some rows have none.

V: TRBV6-5; J: TRBJ2-7; D: .; size: .; DNA: TGTGCCAGCAGTTACCGAGGGAGTAAACCCTACGAGCAGTACTTC; CDR3: CASSYRGSKPYEQYF
V: TRBV28; J: TRBJ2-2; D: .; size: .; DNA: TGTGCCAGCAGTTTCCCCGGACTCTTCACCGGGGAGCTGTTTTTT; CDR3: CASSFPGLFTGELFF
V: TRBV6-6; J: TRBJ1-1; D: .; size: .; DNA: TGTGCCAGCACGGCCCTGAACACTGAAGCTTTCTTT; CDR3: CASTALNTEAFF
V: TRBV6-5; J: TRBJ2-5; D: .; size: .; DNA: TGTGCCAGCAGCGACCACGATTTGGGGACCCAGTACTTC; CDR3: CASSDHDLGTQYF
V: TRBV5-1; J: TRBJ1-1; D: .; size: .; DNA: TGCGCCAGCAGCCCGTACACCGAGAACACTGAAGCTTTCTTT; CDR3: CASSPYTENTEAFF
V: TRBV5-4; J: TRBJ2-7; D: .; size: .; DNA: TGTGCCAGCAGGCCGGCTGCTAGCAACTCCTACGAGCAGTACTTC; CDR3: CASRPAASNSYEQYF
V: TRBV28; J: TRBJ2-7; D: TRBD1; size: .; DNA: TGTGCCAGCAGCCGCCCCGGGACAGCGTCCTACGAGCAGTACTTC; CDR3: CASSRPGTASYEQYF
V: TRBV11-1; J: TRBJ1-2; D: .; size: .; DNA: TGTGCCAGCAGCTTACGAGACAACTATGGCTACACCTTC; CDR3: CASSLRDNYGYTF
V: TRBV7-9; J: TRBJ2-3; D: .; size: .; DNA: TGTGCCAGCAGCCAACCGAGGAGTTCCCCCACAGATACGCAGTATTTT; CDR3: CASSQPRSSPTDTQYF
V: TRBV21-1; J: TRBJ1-2; D: .; size: .; DNA: TGTGCCAGCAGCAAAAGTTTAAGACAGGGCCCTTATGGCTACACCTTC; CDR3: CASSKSLRQGPYGYTF
V: TRBV2; J: TRBJ1-6; D: .; size: .; DNA: TGTGCCAGCAGCGAAATTCCCCTACCCAGCTCCTATAATTCACCCCTCCACTTT; CDR3: CASSEIPLPSSYNSPLHF
V: TRBV19; J: TRBJ1-5; D: .; size: .; DNA: TGTGCCAGTAGTATACTCGGGCAGGTTCAGCCCCAGCATTTT; CDR3: CASSILGQVQPQHF
V: TRBV28; J: TRBJ2-5; D: .; size: .; DNA: TGTGCCAGCACGGTGGGGTGGCGGCAAGAGACCCAGTACTTC; CDR3: CASTVGWRQETQYF
V: TRBV5-1; J: TRBJ1-4; D: TRBD1; size: .; DNA: TGCGCCAGCAGCTTGGACCCGGGACAGGGGGAGACTAATGAAAAACTGTTTTTT; CDR3: CASSLDPGQGETNEKLFF
V: TRBV5-1; J: TRBJ2-1; D: .; size: .; DNA: TGCGCCAGCAGCCAAATGACAGTAACGGAGCAGTTCTTC; CDR3: CASSQMTVTEQFF
V: TRBV7-2; J: TRBJ1-6; D: TRBD1; size: .; DNA: TGTGCCAGCAGCTCAGGCGGACAGGGGAGCGTTTCACCCCTCCACTTT; CDR3: CASSSGGQGSVSPLHF
V: TRBV7-2; J: TRBJ1-4; D: .; size: .; DNA: TGTGCCAGCAGCTCGGGACTGCTTAATGAAAAACTGTTTTTT; CDR3: CASSSGLLNEKLFF
V: TRBV6-1; J: TRBJ2-1; D: .; size: .; DNA: TGTGCCAGCAGTGAACTTCCAGGGAATGAGCAGTTCTTC; CDR3: CASSELPGNEQFF
V: TRBV27; J: TRBJ2-1; D: .; size: .; DNA: TGTGCCAGCAGTTTAGCGGTAAAGGGGTCCTACAATGAGCAGTTCTTC; CDR3: CASSLAVKGSYNEQFF
V: TRBV6-6; J: TRBJ1-5; D: .; size: .; DNA: TGTGCCAGCAGTTACTCGATAGAGGGTAGGCAGCCCCAGCATTTT; CDR3: CASSYSIEGRQPQHF
V: TRBV6-2/TRBV6-3; J: TRBJ1-1; D: .; size: .; DNA: TGTGCCAGCAGTTACTCACGGCCGGGGGGGTACGAAGCTTTCTTT; CDR3: CASSYSRPGGYEAFF
V: TRBV5-4; J: TRBJ1-3; D: .; size: .; DNA: TGTGCCAGCAGCGCGACAGGAGGGAACACCATATATTTT; CDR3: CASSATGGNTIYF
V: TRBV19; J: TRBJ1-3; D: .; size: .; DNA: TGTGCCAGTAGTGTAACTGGAAACACCATATATTTT; CDR3: CASSVTGNTIYF
V: TRBV5-6; J: TRBJ2-2; D: TRBD2; size: .; DNA: TGTGCCAGCAGTTCCACCGGGACTAGCCGCACCGGGGAGCTGTTTTTT; CDR3: CASSSTGTSRTGELFF
V: TRBV6-2/TRBV6-3; J: TRBJ1-1; D: .; size: .; DNA: TGTGCCAGCAGTACCCTGGGACGGGAAGCTTTCTTT; CDR3: CASSTLGREAFF
V: TRBV10-2; J: TRBJ2-5; D: .; size: .; DNA: TGCGCCAGCAGTGAGTGGATGGGAGTAAACCAAGAGACCCAGTACTTC; CDR3: CASSEWMGVNQETQYF
V: TRBV7-3; J: TRBJ2-1; D: .; size: .; DNA: TGTGCCAGCAGCTTAGGGAATGAGCAGTTCTTC; CDR3: CASSLGNEQFF
V: TRBV5-1; J: TRBJ2-5; D: .; size: .; DNA: TGCGCCAGCAGATCGGGACCCAGCCAAGAGACCCAGTACTTC; CDR3: CASRSGPSQETQYF
V: TRBV5-5; J: TRBJ2-7; D: .; size: .; DNA: TGTGCCAGCAGCTATCCAGCGGGGACAAACGAGCAGTACTTC; CDR3: CASSYPAGTNEQYF
V: TRBV20-1; J: TRBJ1-1; D: .; size: .; DNA: TGCAGTGCTAGAGATTTGCCTGAAGCTTTCTTT; CDR3: CSARDLPEAFF
V: TRBV6-5; J: TRBJ2-7; D: .; size: .; DNA: TGTGCCAGCAGTTATGGCCTCTCAGGAGTCGTCTACGAGCAGTACTTC; CDR3: CASSYGLSGVVYEQYF
V: TRBV18; J: TRBJ1-5; D: TRBD1; size: .; DNA: TGTGCCAGCTCAAACGACAGGGGGCACAATCAGCCCCAGCATTTT; CDR3: CASSNDRGHNQPQHF
V: TRBV5-1; J: TRBJ2-6; D: .; size: .; DNA: TGCGCCAGCAGCGTAGTACTAGGGGCCAACGTCCTGACTTTC; CDR3: CASSVVLGANVLTF
V: TRBV5-4; J: TRBJ1-4; D: TRBD1; size: .; DNA: TGTGCCAGCAGTTGGGGACAGGGGGCGAATATTGCAACTAATGAAAAACTGTTTTTT; CDR3: CASSWGQGANIATNEKLFF
V: TRBV12-3/TRBV12-4; J: TRBJ2-1; D: TRBD2; size: once; DNA: TGTGCCAGCACCGAACGGTCTAGCGGGAGAGCGTTCTTC; CDR3: CASTERSSGRAFF
V: TRBV27; J: TRBJ2-4; D: .; size: .; DNA: TGTGCCAGCAGCGGACAGTTTGTAACCAAAAACATTCAGTACTTC; CDR3: CASSGQFVTKNIQYF
V: TRBV4-3; J: TRBJ2-2; D: TRBD2; size: once; DNA: TGCGCCAGCAGCCGCACTAGCGGGGTTCCCGGGGAGCTGTTTTTT; CDR3: CASSRTSGVPGELFF
V: TRBV27; J: TRBJ2-1; D: TRBD2; size: .; DNA: TGTGCCAGCAGTTTTTTAGCGGGAGGTAATAGCGGTGAGCAGTTCTTC; CDR3: CASSFLAGGNSGEQFF
V: TRBV2; J: TRBJ1-2; D: .; size: .; DNA: TGTGCCAGCAGTGTTTCTTGGTCGGGTGGCTACACCTTC; CDR3: CASSVSWSGGYTF
V: TRBV28; J: TRBJ1-4; D: .; size: .; DNA: TGTGCCAGCAGTTTATGGGGCATAGCTAATGAAAAACTGTTTTTT; CDR3: CASSLWGIANEKLFF
V: TRBV5-1; J: TRBJ1-1; D: .; size: .; DNA: TGCGCCAGCAGCGCTGTGGGCGGGTCCGAAGCTTTCTTT; CDR3: CASSAVGGSEAFF
V: TRBV2; J: TRBJ1-5; D: TRBD1; size: .; DNA: TGTGCCAGCAGTGGAGACAGGGTAGGGCAGCCCCAGCATTTT; CDR3: CASSGDRVGQPQHF
V: TRBV7-2; J: TRBJ2-2; D: TRBD1; size: .; DNA: TGTGCCAGCAGCGTTGGCTACAGGGGCACCGGGGAGCTGTTTTTT; CDR3: CASSVGYRGTGELFF
V: TRBV13; J: TRBJ2-3; D: TRBD2; size: .; DNA: TGTGCCAGCAGCTTTGGGCGGGGGAACACAGATACGCAGTATTTT; CDR3: CASSFGRGNTDTQYF
V: TRBV28; J: TRBJ2-2; D: .; size: .; DNA: TGTGCCAGCATCACCAGAGGGTTTGGCGGGGAGCTGTTTTTT; CDR3: CASITRGFGGELFF